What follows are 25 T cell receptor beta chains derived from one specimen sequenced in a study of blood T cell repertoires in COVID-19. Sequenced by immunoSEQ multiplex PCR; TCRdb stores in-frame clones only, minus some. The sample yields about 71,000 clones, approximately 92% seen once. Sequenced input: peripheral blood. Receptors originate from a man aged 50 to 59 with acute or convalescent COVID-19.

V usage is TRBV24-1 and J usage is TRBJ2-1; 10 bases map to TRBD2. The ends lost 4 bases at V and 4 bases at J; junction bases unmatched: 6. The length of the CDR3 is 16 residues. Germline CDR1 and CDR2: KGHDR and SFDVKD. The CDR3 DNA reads TGTGCCACCAGTGACCCGAGCGGGAGGGTATACAATGAGCAGTTCTTC. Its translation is CATSDPSGRVYNEQFF.

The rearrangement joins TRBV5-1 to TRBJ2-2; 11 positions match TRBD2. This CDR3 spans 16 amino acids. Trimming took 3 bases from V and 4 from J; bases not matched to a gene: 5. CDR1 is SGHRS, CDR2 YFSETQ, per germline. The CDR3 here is CASSSGTSGFTGELFF. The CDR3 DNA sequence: TGCGCCAGCAGCTCGGGGACTAGCGGATTCACCGGGGAGCTGTTTTTT.

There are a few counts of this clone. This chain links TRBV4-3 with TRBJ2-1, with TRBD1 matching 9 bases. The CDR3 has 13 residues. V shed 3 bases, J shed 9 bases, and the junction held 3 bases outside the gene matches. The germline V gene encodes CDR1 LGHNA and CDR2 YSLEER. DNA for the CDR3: TGCGCCAGCAGCCAGGGGACAGGGCGTGAGCAGTTCTTC. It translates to CASSQGTGREQFF.

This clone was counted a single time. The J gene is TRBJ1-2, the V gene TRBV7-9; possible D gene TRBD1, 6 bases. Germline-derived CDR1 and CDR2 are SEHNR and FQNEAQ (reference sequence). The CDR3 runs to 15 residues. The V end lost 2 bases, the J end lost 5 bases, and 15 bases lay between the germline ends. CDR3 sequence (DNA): TGTGCCAGCAGCTTACGAGGGGGTAACGGGTATGGCTACACCTTC. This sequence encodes CASSLRGGNGYGYTF.

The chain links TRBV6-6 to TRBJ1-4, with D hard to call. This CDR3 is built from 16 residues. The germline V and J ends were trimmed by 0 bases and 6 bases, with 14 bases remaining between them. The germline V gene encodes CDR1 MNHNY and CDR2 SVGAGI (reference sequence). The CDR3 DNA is TGTGCCAGCAGTTACTCGGATCGACGTACAGATGAAAAACTGTTTTTT. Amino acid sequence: CASSYSDRRTDEKLFF.

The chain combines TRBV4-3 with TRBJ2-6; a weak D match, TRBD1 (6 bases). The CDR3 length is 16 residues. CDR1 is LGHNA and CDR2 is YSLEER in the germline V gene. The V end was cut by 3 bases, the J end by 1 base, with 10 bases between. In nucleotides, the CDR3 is TGCGCCAGCAGCCAGGCAGGGGTTTCTGGGGCCAACGTCCTGACTTTC. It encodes CASSQAGVSGANVLTF.

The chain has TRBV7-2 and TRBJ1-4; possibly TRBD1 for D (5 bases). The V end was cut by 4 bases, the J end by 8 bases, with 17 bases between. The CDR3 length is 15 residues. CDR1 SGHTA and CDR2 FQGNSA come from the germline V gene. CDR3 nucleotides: TGTGCCAGCAGCTCCGTTCCGGGGGTCGGAGAAAAACTGTTTTTT. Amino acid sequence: CASSSVPGVGEKLFF. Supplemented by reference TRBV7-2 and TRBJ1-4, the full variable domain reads GAGVSQSPSNKVTEKGKDVELRCDPISGHTALYWYRQSLGQGLEFLIYFQGNSAPDKSGLPSDRFSAERTGGSVSTLTIQRTQQEDSAVYLCASSSVPGVGEKLFFGSGTQLSVL.

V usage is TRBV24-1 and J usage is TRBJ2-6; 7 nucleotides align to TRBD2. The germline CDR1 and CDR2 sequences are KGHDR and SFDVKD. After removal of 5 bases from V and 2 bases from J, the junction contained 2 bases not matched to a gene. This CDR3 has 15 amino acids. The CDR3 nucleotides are TGTGCCACCAGTGGGGAGGGGACTGGGGCCAACGTCCTGACTTTC. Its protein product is CATSGEGTGANVLTF.

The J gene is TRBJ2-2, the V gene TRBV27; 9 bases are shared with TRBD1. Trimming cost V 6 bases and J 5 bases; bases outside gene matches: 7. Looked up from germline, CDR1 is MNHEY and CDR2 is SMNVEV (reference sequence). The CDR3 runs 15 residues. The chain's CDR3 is CASRAGTGNTGELFF. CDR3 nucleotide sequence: TGTGCCAGCAGAGCCGGGACAGGGAATACCGGGGAGCTGTTTTTT.

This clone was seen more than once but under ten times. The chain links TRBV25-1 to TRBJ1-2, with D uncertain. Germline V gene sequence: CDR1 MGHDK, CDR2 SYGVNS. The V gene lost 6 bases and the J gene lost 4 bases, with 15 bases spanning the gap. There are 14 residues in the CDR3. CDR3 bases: TGTGCCAGCAGCCAGGAGGAGGGCCTCTATGGCTACACCTTC. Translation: CASSQEEGLYGYTF.

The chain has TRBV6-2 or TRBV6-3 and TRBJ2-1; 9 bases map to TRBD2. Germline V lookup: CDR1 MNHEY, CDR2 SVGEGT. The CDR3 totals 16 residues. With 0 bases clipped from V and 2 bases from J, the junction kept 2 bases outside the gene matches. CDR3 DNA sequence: TGTGCCAGCAGTTACTCAACTAGCGGGCCCTACAATGAGCAGTTCTTC. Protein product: CASSYSTSGPYNEQFF.

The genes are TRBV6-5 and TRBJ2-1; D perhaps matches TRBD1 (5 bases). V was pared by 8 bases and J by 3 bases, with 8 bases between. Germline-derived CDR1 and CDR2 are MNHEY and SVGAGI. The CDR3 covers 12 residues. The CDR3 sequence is CASSRDYNEQFF. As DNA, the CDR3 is TGTGCCAGCTCCAGGGACTACAATGAGCAGTTCTTC.

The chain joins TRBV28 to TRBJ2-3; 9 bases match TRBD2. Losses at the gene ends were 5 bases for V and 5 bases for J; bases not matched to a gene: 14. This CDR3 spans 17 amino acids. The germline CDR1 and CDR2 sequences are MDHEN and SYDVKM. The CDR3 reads CASSLPGSSGKVDTQYF. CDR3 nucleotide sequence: TGTGCCAGCAGTCTACCGGGGTCTAGCGGGAAGGTAGATACGCAGTATTTT.

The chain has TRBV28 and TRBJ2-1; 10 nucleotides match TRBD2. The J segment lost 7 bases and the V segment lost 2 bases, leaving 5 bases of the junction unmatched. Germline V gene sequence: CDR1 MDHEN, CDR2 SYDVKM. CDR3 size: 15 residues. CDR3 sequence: CASSLVTSGANEQFF. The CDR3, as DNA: TGTGCCAGCAGTTTAGTTACTAGCGGGGCAAATGAGCAGTTCTTC.

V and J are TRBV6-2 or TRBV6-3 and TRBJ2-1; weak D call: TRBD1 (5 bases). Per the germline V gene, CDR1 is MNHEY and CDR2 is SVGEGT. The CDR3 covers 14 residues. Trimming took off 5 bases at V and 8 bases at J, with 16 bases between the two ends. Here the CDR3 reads CASSQGPRTHEQFF. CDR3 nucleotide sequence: TGTGCCAGCAGTCAGGGTCCTAGGACCCATGAGCAGTTCTTC.

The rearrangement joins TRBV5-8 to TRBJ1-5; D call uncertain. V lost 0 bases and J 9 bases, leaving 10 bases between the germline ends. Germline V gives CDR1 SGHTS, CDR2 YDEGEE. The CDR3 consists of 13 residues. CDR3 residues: CASSLAGPMPQHF. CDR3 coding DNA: TGTGCCAGCAGCTTGGCAGGCCCGATGCCCCAGCATTTT.

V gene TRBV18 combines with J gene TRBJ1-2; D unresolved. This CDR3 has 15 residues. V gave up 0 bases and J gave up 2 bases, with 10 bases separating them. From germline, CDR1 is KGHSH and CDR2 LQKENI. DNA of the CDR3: TGTGCCAGCTCACCACCGTCGGGTTCAAACTATGGCTACACCTTC. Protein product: CASSPPSGSNYGYTF.

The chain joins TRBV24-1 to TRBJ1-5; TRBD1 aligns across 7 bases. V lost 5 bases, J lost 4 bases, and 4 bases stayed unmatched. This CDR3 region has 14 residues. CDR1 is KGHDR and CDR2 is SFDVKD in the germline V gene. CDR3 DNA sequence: TGTGCCACCAGTGGACAGGGCTCAAATCAGCCCCAGCATTTT. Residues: CATSGQGSNQPQHF.

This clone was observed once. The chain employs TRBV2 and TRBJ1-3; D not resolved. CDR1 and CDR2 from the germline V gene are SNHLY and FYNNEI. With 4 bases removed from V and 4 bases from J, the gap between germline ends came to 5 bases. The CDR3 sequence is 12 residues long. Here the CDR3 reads CASSGEGNTIYF. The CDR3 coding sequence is TGTGCCAGCAGTGGTGAGGGAAACACCATATATTTT.

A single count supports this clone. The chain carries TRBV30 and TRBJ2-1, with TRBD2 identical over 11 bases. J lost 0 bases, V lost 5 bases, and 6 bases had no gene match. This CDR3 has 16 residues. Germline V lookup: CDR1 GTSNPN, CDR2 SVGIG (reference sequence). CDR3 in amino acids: CAWLAGGPSSYNEQFF. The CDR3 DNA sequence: TGTGCCTGGTTAGCGGGAGGGCCGAGCTCCTACAATGAGCAGTTCTTC.

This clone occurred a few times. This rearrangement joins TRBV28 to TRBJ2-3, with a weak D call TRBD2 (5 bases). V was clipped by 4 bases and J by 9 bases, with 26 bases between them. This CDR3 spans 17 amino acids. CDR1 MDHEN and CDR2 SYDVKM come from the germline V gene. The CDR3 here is CASSSPRNSGLRETQYF. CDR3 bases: TGTGCCAGCAGTTCACCTCGGAACTCGGGGTTGAGGGAAACGCAGTATTTT.

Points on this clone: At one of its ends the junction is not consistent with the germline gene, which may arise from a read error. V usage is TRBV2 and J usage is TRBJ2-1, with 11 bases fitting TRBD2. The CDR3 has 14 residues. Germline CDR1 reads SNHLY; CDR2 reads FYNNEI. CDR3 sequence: CAISGTSGYNEQFF. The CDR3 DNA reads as TGTGCCATCAGTGGGACTAGCGGCTACAATGAGCAGTTCTTC. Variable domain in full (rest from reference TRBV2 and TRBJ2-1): EPEVTQTPSHQVTQMGQEVILRCVPISNHLYFYWYRQILGQKVEFLVSFYNNEISEKSEIFDDQFSVERPDGSNFTLKIRSTKLEDSAMYFCAISGTSGYNEQFFGPGTRLTVL.

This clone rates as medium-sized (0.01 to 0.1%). The CDR3: CASSSGLAPRQFF. The CDR3 DNA follows: TGTGCCAGCAGCTCGGGACTAGCTCCGCGGCAGTTCTTC. This rearrangement joins TRBV7-6 to TRBJ2-1; 9 positions match TRBD2. J gave up 12 bases and V 4 bases, and 7 bases lay outside the gene matches. Germline V lookup: CDR1 SGHVS, CDR2 FNYEAQ. The CDR3 runs 13 residues.

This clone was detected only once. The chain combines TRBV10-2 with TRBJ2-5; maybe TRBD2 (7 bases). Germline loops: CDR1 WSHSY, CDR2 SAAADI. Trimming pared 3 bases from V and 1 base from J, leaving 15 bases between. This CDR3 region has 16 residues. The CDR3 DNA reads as TGCGCCAGCAGTGAAAGGCGGGGGCTAATCCAAGAGACCCAGTACTTC. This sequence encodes CASSERRGLIQETQYF.

The CDR3 spells CASSPGGEQYF. DNA for the CDR3: TGTGCCAGCAGCCCCGGGGGCGAGCAGTACTTC. The rearrangement uses TRBV7-6 and TRBJ2-7; possibly TRBD2 for D (6 bases). The V and J ends lost 5 bases and 6 bases respectively, with 8 bases between them. Looked up from germline, CDR1 is SGHVS and CDR2 is FNYEAQ. This CDR3 has 11 amino acids.